These 30 T cell receptor beta chains were sequenced from one sample in a study of glioma-infiltrating T cells. Amplification of TCR alpha and beta CDR3 regions from RNA used iRepertoire nested multiplex PCR. TCRdb re-derived calls from the multiplex PCR reads in MiXCR, one entry per CDR3 protein. The table lists about 110,000 distinct CDR3 sequences, about 25% of them singletons. Sequenced: glioma tissue, nonneoplastic brain tissue, or PBMCs (not recorded which). The source is a human donor with low-grade glioma or glioblastoma, undergoing nonglioma brain surgery, or in good health (not recorded which).

This clonotype was detected many times. The chain recombines TRBV7-9 with TRBJ1-1; D gene unclear. CDR1 is SEHNR, CDR2 FQNEAQ, per germline (reference sequence). V was pared by 5 bases and J by 3 bases, with 7 bases between. The CDR3 contains 12 residues. The DNA for the CDR3 is TGTGCCAGCAGCCGTCAGTACACTGAAGCTTTCTTT. Translating it yields CASSRQYTEAFF. Looking up the rest from reference TRBV7-9 and TRBJ1-1 gives the full variable domain: DTGVSQNPRHKITKRGQNVTFRCDPISEHNRLYWYRQTLGQGPEFLTYFQNEAQLEKSRLLSDRFSAERPKGSFSTLEIQRTEQGDSAMYLCASSRQYTEAFFGQGTRLTVV.

There are many counts of this clonotype. The genes are TRBV24-1 and TRBJ2-2, with D unclear. The V gene's germline CDR1 is KGHDR and CDR2 SFDVKD. Trimming took 4 bases from V and 4 from J, leaving 12 bases between them. This CDR3 region has 15 residues. The CDR3 protein is CATSDFGRSTGELFF. The CDR3 DNA is TGTGCCACCAGTGACTTCGGTAGGAGCACCGGGGAGCTGTTTTTT.

The table lists this clonotype with many counts. The chain recombines TRBV15 with TRBJ1-5; the D gene is possibly TRBD1 (5 bases). CDR3 length: 15 amino acids. CDR1 is LNHNV, CDR2 YYDKDF, per germline (reference sequence). The V and J ends lost 6 bases and 1 base respectively, with 13 bases between them. CDR3: CATRGAGGSNQPQHF. CDR3 in DNA: TGTGCCACCAGGGGAGCGGGGGGGAGCAATCAGCCCCAGCATTTT.

This clonotype was counted only a few times. This clone may be a read error of a much larger clone one base away. The CDR3 DNA is TGTGCCATCAGATTCGGACAGATGAACACTGAAGCTTTCTTT. It yields the protein CAIRFGQMNTEAFF. This chain joins TRBV10-3 and TRBJ1-1; a weak D match, TRBD1 (6 bases). CDR1 is ENHRY, CDR2 SYGVKD, per germline. With 6 bases removed from V and 0 bases from J, the gap between germline ends came to 11 bases. CDR3 length: 14 amino acids.

At least ten counts were recorded for this clonotype. The chain is built from TRBV7-6 and TRBJ2-1; D might be TRBD2 (6 bases). The CDR3 has 14 amino acids. V gave up 2 bases and J gave up 9 bases, with 14 bases separating them. In germline, CDR1 is SGHVS, CDR2 FNYEAQ. DNA of the CDR3: TGTGCCAGCAGCTTACGGTTAGCGGACGGTGAGCAGTTCTTC. Translating it yields CASSLRLADGEQFF.

In the case of this clonotype: At one of its ends the junction is not consistent with the germline gene, which may arise from a read error. The chain combines TRBV29-1 with TRBJ2-7, with D possibly being TRBD1 (5 bases). CDR1 SQVTM and CDR2 ANQGSEA come from the germline V gene. The CDR3 covers 14 residues. The CDR3 here is CSAEDQQDSYEQYF. The CDR3 region has the DNA TGCAGCGCTGAAGATCAACAGGACTCCTACGAGCAGTACTTC.

In its sample, this clonotype was seen many times. The chain joins TRBV7-3 to TRBJ2-5, with 9 bases matching TRBD1. The CDR3 has 16 residues. From germline, CDR1 is SGHTA and CDR2 FQGTGA. V gave up 2 bases and J gave up 3 bases; unmatched junction bases: 7. The CDR3 is CASSLGTGKGEETQYF. The CDR3 region has the DNA TGTGCCAGCAGCTTAGGGACAGGGAAAGGAGAAGAGACCCAGTACTTC.

This clonotype was observed at least ten times. This chain links TRBV18 with TRBJ2-1; D is possibly TRBD1 or TRBD2 (5 bases each). Germline V gene sequence: CDR1 KGHSH, CDR2 LQKENI. This CDR3 is built from 13 residues. The V end lost 6 bases, the J end lost 8 bases, and 14 bases lay between the germline ends. In DNA, the CDR3 is TGTGCCAGCTCGACTTGGGGGAATGATGAGCAGTTCTTC. Translation: CASSTWGNDEQFF.

This clonotype was counted a single time. A much larger clone lies a single base off, so this may be a read error. The rearrangement links TRBV4-2 to TRBJ2-7, with D possibly TRBD2 on 7 matching bases. Germline CDR1 reads LGHNA; CDR2 reads YNFKEQ. The CDR3 loop spans 16 amino acids. The CDR3 coding sequence is TGTGCCAGCAGGCAAGATCATACTAGGGGGGACTACAAGCAGTACTTC. Translated, it gives CASRQDHTRGDYKQYF.

The chain couples TRBV27 to TRBJ2-1; D ambiguous. The germline V gene has CDR1 MNHEY and CDR2 SMNVEV (reference sequence). This CDR3 is built from 10 residues. DNA of the CDR3: TGTCGCAGCGAAGACAATGAGCAGTTCTTC. As protein: CRSEDNEQFF.

Ten or more counts support this clonotype. The CDR3 coding sequence is TGTGCCAGCAGTTTGAACAGGGGGTTCTACGAGCAGTACTTC. Translated, it gives CASSLNRGFYEQYF. The chain is built from TRBV12-3 or TRBV12-4 and TRBJ2-7; 8 bases agree with TRBD1. The CDR3 loop spans 14 amino acids. V lost 3 bases, J lost 3 bases, and 4 bases stayed unmatched.

This clonotype was observed a few times. The chain employs TRBV29-1 and TRBJ2-3; no clear D gene. Germline V gives CDR1 SQVTM, CDR2 ANQGSEA. The V end lost 2 bases, the J end lost 2 bases, and 8 bases lay between the germline ends. The CDR3 sequence is 13 residues long. CDR3 in amino acids: CSVELTATDTQYF. The CDR3 coding sequence is TGCAGCGTTGAATTGACTGCCACAGATACGCAGTATTTT.

At least ten counts were recorded for this clonotype. Here the CDR3 reads CASSSGRRSTLLEAQYF. As DNA, the CDR3 is TGTGCCAGCAGCTCAGGCAGGCGATCTACCCTCCTGGAGGCCCAGTACTTC. The genes are TRBV7-2 and TRBJ2-5, with TRBD2 as a possible D gene (5 bases). Germline V gene data show CDR1 as SGHTA and CDR2 as FQGNSA. V was cut by 4 bases and J by 9 bases, with 27 bases left in between. There are 17 residues in the CDR3. The whole variable domain, remainder taken from reference TRBV7-2 and TRBJ2-5, is GAGVSQSPSNKVTEKGKDVELRCDPISGHTALYWYRQSLGQGLEFLIYFQGNSAPDKSGLPSDRFSAERTGGSVSTLTIQRTQQEDSAVYLCASSSGRRSTLLEAQYFGPGTRLLVL.

This clonotype has ten or more counts. The genes are TRBV18 and TRBJ2-7, with 9 nucleotides matching TRBD1. Germline V gives CDR1 KGHSH, CDR2 LQKENI. This CDR3 comprises 15 residues. The J segment lost 1 base and the V segment lost 3 bases, leaving 4 bases of the junction unmatched. The CDR3 spells CASSPAGTGSYEQYF. The CDR3 DNA reads as TGTGCCAGCTCACCCGCCGGGACAGGGTCCTACGAGCAGTACTTC.

The chain combines TRBV3-1 with TRBJ2-6; D gene uncertain. V was trimmed by 9 bases and J by 0 bases, leaving 6 bases between them. Germline CDR1 and CDR2: LGHDT and YNNKEL (reference sequence). This CDR3 is built from 13 residues. The chain's CDR3 is CASTSSGANVLTF. The CDR3 bases are TGTGCCAGTACGAGCTCTGGGGCCAACGTCCTGACTTTC.

Points on this clonotype: A much more abundant neighbour one base away suggests this may be a read error. The rearrangement joins TRBV7-2 to TRBJ2-1; either TRBD1 or TRBD2 may supply D (6 bases each). The CDR3 spans 14 residues. Germline CDR1 reads SGHTA; CDR2 reads FQGNSA. The CDR3 here is CDVEGGRPYNEQFF. In DNA, the CDR3 is TGTGACGTAGAGGGGGGCAGGCCCTACAATGAGCAGTTCTTC.

At least ten counts were recorded for this clonotype. This chain joins TRBV6-2 or TRBV6-3 and TRBJ2-7; 10 nucleotides align to TRBD1. The CDR3 totals 15 residues. V was pared by 5 bases and J by 3 bases, with 7 bases of the junction left unmatched. The germline V gene has CDR1 MNHEY and CDR2 SVGEGT. CDR3 in amino acids: CASSAPGQGLYEQYF. The CDR3 DNA reads TGTGCCAGCAGTGCCCCGGGACAGGGGCTCTACGAGCAGTACTTC.

Worth noting for this clonotype: At one boundary the junction diverges from the germline segment, which might be a read error. The J gene is TRBJ1-1, the V gene TRBV7-2, with D possibly TRBD1 on 5 matching bases. The CDR3 covers 16 residues. Germline V lookup: CDR1 SGHTA, CDR2 FQGNSA. Written as DNA, the CDR3 is TGTGCCAGCAGCCCTAAGACAGCCTTAATGAACACTGAAGCTCTCTTT. This encodes CASSPKTALMNTEALF.

The V call is TRBV7-3, the J call TRBJ1-2, with D maybe TRBD1 (6 bases). Trimming took 6 bases from V and 0 from J, leaving 20 bases between them. Germline CDR1 is SGHTA and CDR2 is FQGTGA. The CDR3 sequence is 17 residues long. CDR3 DNA sequence: TGTGCCAGCAGTCCCTCCGAGGGAGGGGGAGCTAACTATGGCTACACCTTC. Translating it yields CASSPSEGGGANYGYTF.

This clonotype was recorded many times. J is TRBJ1-1 and V is TRBV4-3; D is unclear. The CDR3 is made up of 14 amino acids. Germline-derived CDR1 and CDR2 are LGHNA and YSLEER. The V end lost 0 bases, the J end lost 4 bases, and 9 bases lay between the germline ends. CDR3 coding DNA: TGCGCCAGCAGCCAAGATGTTACCGGCACTGAAGCTTTCTTT. Translation gives CASSQDVTGTEAFF.

This clonotype was seen ten or more times. CDR3 amino acids: CATSERDTEAFF. The CDR3 coding sequence is TGTGCCACCTCGGAGAGGGACACTGAAGCTTTCTTT. V usage is TRBV28 and J usage is TRBJ1-1; D gene uncertain. Germline V gene sequence: CDR1 MDHEN, CDR2 SYDVKM. Between the trimmed V and J ends, which lost 10 bases and 3 bases, there was a span of 12 bases. The CDR3 is 12 amino acids.

This clonotype was seen at least ten times. V and J are TRBV4-2 and TRBJ2-5; D not resolved. Germline CDR1 reads LGHNA; CDR2 reads YNFKEQ. Trimming took off 0 bases at V and 5 bases at J, with 10 bases between the two ends. CDR3 length: 14 residues. CDR3 DNA sequence: TGTGCCAGCAGCCAAGAGTTCCCGGGTGAGACCCAGTACTTC. It encodes CASSQEFPGETQYF.

This clonotype was counted at least ten times. One end of the junction fails to match germline, which may point to a read error. The chain joins TRBV20-1 to TRBJ2-5; the D gene is possibly TRBD2 (6 bases). This CDR3 comprises 15 residues. Germline loops: CDR1 DFQATT, CDR2 SNEGSKA (reference sequence). CDR3 DNA sequence: TGCAGTGCTAGAGATGGCGGGGTTCCCCAAGAGGCCCAGTACTTC. Protein product: CSARDGGVPQEAQYF.

With respect to this clonotype: A read error may account for a junction end that differs from germline. V usage is TRBV19 and J usage is TRBJ2-7, with D perhaps given as TRBD1 or TRBD2 (6 bases each). CDR1 is LNHDA, CDR2 SQIVND, per germline (reference sequence). The CDR3 totals 14 residues. The CDR3 DNA sequence: TGTGCCAGTAGTAAACAGGGAGGATCCTACAAGCAGTACTTC. Translation: CASSKQGGSYKQYF.

This clonotype was found many times. This rearrangement joins TRBV19 to TRBJ1-2; D might be TRBD1 (5 bases). CDR3 size: 15 residues. Between the trimmed V and J ends, which lost 4 bases and 4 bases, there was a span of 16 bases. CDR1 is LNHDA, CDR2 SQIVND, per germline (reference sequence). The CDR3 is CASSTTGTISYGYTF. The CDR3 DNA sequence: TGTGCCAGTAGTACCACCGGGACCATTTCCTATGGCTACACCTTC.

This clonotype was counted many times. This chain uses TRBV18 with TRBJ1-2; D unclear. In germline, CDR1 is KGHSH, CDR2 LQKENI. V lost 0 bases, J lost 5 bases, and 7 bases lay in between. The CDR3 is 13 amino acids. This CDR3 is CASSPPTDYGYTF. The DNA for the CDR3 is TGTGCCAGCTCACCACCCACGGATTATGGCTACACCTTC.

Worth noting for this clonotype: This may stem from a read error, because a much larger clone lies one nucleotide away. CDR3 in DNA: TGCGCCAGCAGCCAAGATGGCCCGGGACTAGCGGGACAAGGGACCCAGTACTTC. It is translated as CASSQDGPGLAGQGTQYF. J is TRBJ2-5 and V is TRBV4-3; 13 bases align to TRBD2. The CDR3 has 18 residues. The germline V gene has CDR1 LGHNA and CDR2 YSLEER.

In this sample, this clonotype turned up many times. J is TRBJ1-1 and V is TRBV7-9; D gene uncertain. CDR1 is SEHNR and CDR2 is FQNEAQ in the germline V gene (reference sequence). The germline V and J ends were trimmed by 5 bases and 0 bases, with 13 bases remaining between them. This CDR3 has 15 amino acids. The CDR3 here is CASSLRATLNTEAFF. The CDR3 nucleotides read TGTGCCAGCAGCCTGCGAGCTACTTTGAACACTGAAGCTTTCTTT.

Turning to this clonotype: It may be a read error: a sequence one base away is much more abundant. This chain links TRBV28 with TRBJ2-7, with 9 positions matching TRBD1. Germline assignment: CDR1 MDHEN and CDR2 SYDVKM. The CDR3 spans 14 residues. J lost 8 bases, V lost 7 bases, and 12 bases had no gene match. CDR3 in amino acids: CASKTGTGIYKQYF. The CDR3 DNA sequence: TGTGCCAGCAAAACCGGGACAGGGATTTACAAGCAGTACTTC.

About this clonotype: A much larger clone lies a single base off, so this may be a read error. The final CDR3 position lacks the conserved phenylalanine or tryptophan, pointing to a likely read error. The rearrangement links TRBV5-1 to TRBJ2-7; D perhaps matches TRBD2 (6 bases). This CDR3 has 16 residues. V gave up 0 bases and J gave up 2 bases, with 15 bases separating them. Germline CDR1 is SGHRS and CDR2 is YFSETQ. CDR3 loop: CASSLGPGTYAYEQYL. CDR3 in DNA: TGCGCCAGCAGCTTGGGCCCCGGGACTTACGCCTACGAGCAGTACCTC.